What follows is one T cell receptor (beta chain) and its context. Treatment denoted: oral pan-JAK inhibitor, 5-10 mg twice daily. From alopecia areata patients, lesional scalp punch biopsies and peripheral blood were collected. This record comes from a study of CD8+ T cells in alopecia areata. The CDR3 covers 14 residues. V was clipped by 4 bases and J by 2 bases, with 14 bases between them. Germline V gene data show CDR1 as SQVTM and CDR2 as ANQGSEA. cDNA prepared by RNA extraction and subsequent reverse transcription served as the template for sequencing. Libraries were prepared by immunoSEQ multiplex PCR; TCRdb keeps only in-frame clonotypes and omits some of them. Among 150,000 to 200,000 clones listed, more than 50% were seen once.

The sequencing used CD4+ T cells sorted from blood, collected at week 24, from a patient treated with tofacitinib. The receptor was derived from a human donor with alopecia areata. The chain carries TRBV29-1 and TRBJ1-1, with D uncertain. The CDR3, as DNA: TGCAGCGTTGCTAACAATTTACCAAACACTGAAGCTTTCTTT. Translating gives CSVANNLPNTEAFF. The complete variable domain, with remaining parts taken from reference TRBV29-1 and TRBJ1-1, reads SAVISQKPSRDICQRGTSLTIQCQVDSQVTMMFWYRQQPGQSLTLIATANQGSEATYESGFVIDKFPISRPNLTFSTLTVSNMSPEDSSIYLCSVANNLPNTEAFFGQGTRLTVV.